The 22 T cell receptor beta chains listed next were all sequenced from one sample in a study of OX40 agonist ivuxolimab in advanced cancers. The method was the immunoSEQ multiplex PCR assay. The immuneACCESS repertoire file appears here via TCRdb, limited to in-frame rearrangements. These files lack a portion of the clones; in checked studies, under half of the deficit traces to unresolved V genes, and the cause of the others is not known. The sample records approximately 62,000 clones, roughly 90% of which are singletons. Of the sample, roughly 5% falls within the top ten clones. Sequenced here: CD4+ or CD8+ T cells sorted from blood, sampled in a trial of the OX40 agonist ivuxolimab. These receptors were collected from an adult with an advanced solid tumor such as melanoma, head and neck, liver or kidney cancer.

The V and J genes are TRBV7-3 and TRBJ2-1; TRBD2 agrees at 16 bases. CDR3 length: 19 residues. Trimming at V came to 4 bases and at J to 6 bases, leaving 12 bases not matched to a gene. Per germline, CDR1 SGHTA and CDR2 FQGTGA. The CDR3 DNA follows: TGTGCCAGCAGCTCACTCGGGACTAGCGGGAGGGTAGTTGCCAATGAGCAGTTCTTC. Encoded protein: CASSSLGTSGRVVANEQFF.

CDR3 region: CASSPTGTRGNEQFF. CDR3 DNA sequence: TGTGCCAGCAGCCCGACCGGGACTAGGGGCAATGAGCAGTTCTTC. The chain is built from TRBV5-4 and TRBJ2-1; 8 positions agree with TRBD2. V was clipped by 4 bases and J by 6 bases; unmatched bases: 9. The CDR3 runs to 15 residues. CDR1 SGHNT and CDR2 YYREEE come from the germline V gene (reference sequence).

This clone has more than one count but fewer than ten. The V call is TRBV6-5, the J call TRBJ1-1, with 8 bases matching TRBD1. The CDR3 covers 12 residues. Germline lookup yields CDR1 MNHEY and CDR2 SVGAGI. V shed 11 bases, J shed 4 bases, and the junction held 6 bases outside the gene matches. Written as DNA, the CDR3 is TGTGCCTCTACTGGACAGGGCACTGAAGCTTTCTTT. Translation: CASTGQGTEAFF.

V gene TRBV28 combines with J gene TRBJ2-3, with 12 bases lining up with TRBD2. Trimming removed 7 bases from V and 6 bases from J; junction bases left unmatched: 5. Germline CDR1 MDHEN, CDR2 SYDVKM. The CDR3 has 14 residues. The CDR3 bases are TGTGCCAGCACTAGCGGGGGGGCAGGGGATACGCAGTATTTT. Its protein product is CASTSGGAGDTQYF.

The chain couples TRBV18 to TRBJ1-5, with 11 bases that match TRBD1. CDR3 length: 16 residues. The V gene end was trimmed by 3 bases and the J gene end by 3 bases; junction bases not matched to a gene: 4. The germline CDR1 and CDR2 sequences are KGHSH and LQKENI. Here the CDR3 reads CASSPGTGGDNQPQHF. For the CDR3, the DNA is TGTGCCAGCTCACCTGGGACAGGGGGTGACAATCAGCCCCAGCATTTT. Supplemented by reference TRBV18 and TRBJ1-5, the full variable domain reads NAGVMQNPRHLVRRRGQEARLRCSPMKGHSHVYWYRQLPEEGLKFMVYLQKENIIDESGMPKERFSAEFPKEGPSILRIQQVVRGDSAAYFCASSPGTGGDNQPQHFGDGTRLSIL.

The chain links TRBV5-4 to TRBJ2-3; 9 bases agree with TRBD1. CDR3 length: 16 residues. CDR1 and CDR2 from the germline V gene are SGHNT and YYREEE (reference sequence). Germline trimming cut 4 bases from V and 2 bases from J; bases unmatched to any gene: 8. The CDR3 DNA follows: TGTGCCAGCAGCCTCAGACAGGGGGGAATCACAGATACGCAGTATTTT. Translated: CASSLRQGGITDTQYF.

This clone was seen a handful of times. This chain connects TRBV6-5 to TRBJ1-1; D gene uncertain. The CDR3 is made up of 15 amino acids. Trimming cost V 0 bases and J 2 bases, with 10 bases left between them. Germline V gene data show CDR1 as MNHEY and CDR2 as SVGAGI. The CDR3 loop is CASSYSSWGNTEAFF. The CDR3 DNA sequence: TGTGCCAGCAGTTACTCGAGTTGGGGTAACACTGAAGCTTTCTTT.

The chain joins TRBV5-1 to TRBJ2-1; 12 positions match TRBD2. V shed 0 bases, J shed 7 bases, and the junction held 2 bases outside the gene matches. This CDR3 region has 15 residues. Germline V gene lookup returns CDR1 SGHRS and CDR2 YFSETQ. CDR3 nucleotide sequence: TGCGCCAGCAGCTTGGCACTAGCGGGAGGAAATGAGCAGTTCTTC. Translation: CASSLALAGGNEQFF. The full variable domain, its missing parts supplied by reference TRBV5-1 and TRBJ2-1, is KAGVTQTPRYLIKTRGQQVTLSCSPISGHRSVSWYQQTPGQGLQFLFEYFSETQRNKGNFPGRFSGRQFSNSRSEMNVSTLELGDSALYLCASSLALAGGNEQFFGPGTRLTVL.

The chain employs TRBV28 and TRBJ1-5; possible D gene TRBD1, 6 bases. V was shortened by 6 bases and J by 5 bases, with 20 bases between the two germline ends. Germline values: CDR1 MDHEN, CDR2 SYDVKM. The CDR3 has 16 amino acids. The CDR3 protein is CASSPTTDSPDQPQHF. CDR3 DNA: TGTGCCAGCAGCCCAACCACGGACAGCCCTGATCAGCCCCAGCATTTT. Based on the CDR3 plus reference TRBV28 and TRBJ1-5, the full variable domain is DVKVTQSSRYLVKRTGEKVFLECVQDMDHENMFWYRQDPGLGLRLIYFSYDVKMKEKGDIPEGYSVSREKKERFSLILESASTNQTSMYLCASSPTTDSPDQPQHFGDGTRLSIL.

The chain employs TRBV6-6 and TRBJ2-3; D is possibly TRBD1 (6 bases). With 6 bases removed from V and 3 bases from J, the gap between germline ends came to 13 bases. This CDR3 contains 14 residues. CDR1 and CDR2 from the germline V gene are MNHNY and SVGAGI (reference sequence). The CDR3 region is CASRQSTGTDTQYF. The CDR3, as DNA: TGTGCCAGCAGGCAGTCAACAGGGACAGATACGCAGTATTTT.

The chain couples TRBV19 to TRBJ2-4, with D possibly being TRBD1 (6 bases). The germline V and J ends were trimmed by 0 bases and 4 bases, with 10 bases remaining between them. Germline CDR1 LNHDA, CDR2 SQIVND (reference sequence). CDR3 length equals 15 residues. The CDR3 coding sequence is TGTGCCAGTAGTATAGAAAGGACAGTTAAAAACATTCAGTACTTC. Translated: CASSIERTVKNIQYF.

The CDR3 is CASSPRGVDDYGYTF. The CDR3 DNA follows: TGTGCCAGCTCACCACGCGGGGTAGACGACTATGGCTACACCTTC. J is TRBJ1-2 and V is TRBV18; no definite D call. Germline lookup yields CDR1 KGHSH and CDR2 LQKENI. Trimming took 1 base from V and 3 from J, leaving 12 bases between them. This CDR3 region has 15 residues. The whole variable domain, filled in from reference TRBV18 and TRBJ1-2, reads NAGVMQNPRHLVRRRGQEARLRCSPMKGHSHVYWYRQLPEEGLKFMVYLQKENIIDESGMPKERFSAEFPKEGPSILRIQQVVRGDSAAYFCASSPRGVDDYGYTFGSGTRLTVV.

With regard to this clone: One junction end disagrees with the germline gene, perhaps due to a read error. V usage is TRBV4-1 and J usage is TRBJ2-5; either TRBD1 or TRBD2 may supply D (5 bases each). This CDR3 comprises 11 residues. Germline values: CDR1 MGHRA, CDR2 YSYEKL. CDR3 residues: CASQRGETRYF. As DNA, the CDR3 is TGCGCCAGCCAACGAGGGGAGACCCGGTACTTC.

This clone has a single count. This rearrangement joins TRBV10-2 to TRBJ1-2; D is unresolved. This CDR3 is 13 amino acids long. The V gene's germline CDR1 is WSHSY and CDR2 SAAADI. V dropped 0 bases and J dropped 5 bases, with 7 bases sitting between them. The CDR3 DNA follows: TGCGCCAGCAGTGAGTCTCGGAATTATGGCTACACCTTC. The encoded protein is CASSESRNYGYTF.

The rearrangement joins TRBV4-3 to TRBJ2-4; D might be TRBD2 (7 bases). Germline V lookup: CDR1 LGHNA, CDR2 YSLEER. The CDR3 loop spans 15 amino acids. V lost 1 base and J lost 9, with 16 bases in between. The CDR3 DNA is TGCGCCAGCAGCCAAGTACGGGGGGCGGGGGTCATTCAGTACTTC. This sequence encodes CASSQVRGAGVIQYF.

This sequence joins TRBV27 and TRBJ1-1, with unresolved D. This CDR3 has 13 residues. In germline, CDR1 is MNHEY, CDR2 SMNVEV (reference sequence). V was trimmed by 2 bases and J by 4 bases, leaving 8 bases between them. CDR3 nucleotides: TGTGCCAGCAGTTTACACGTTAGCACTGAAGCTTTCTTT. Translated, it gives CASSLHVSTEAFF.

The V gene is TRBV27, the J gene TRBJ2-7; a weak D match, TRBD2 (6 bases). Looked up from germline, CDR1 is MNHEY and CDR2 is SMNVEV (reference sequence). This CDR3 region has 17 residues. V lost 5 bases and J lost 2, with 22 bases in between. CDR3 in DNA: TGTGCCAGCAGTCTCACCTCCAGGACGGAGGGACCCTACGAGCAGTACTTC. Protein sequence: CASSLTSRTEGPYEQYF.

The genes are TRBV5-6 and TRBJ1-2; D is undetermined. The CDR3 is 13 amino acids. Germline loops: CDR1 SGHDT, CDR2 YYEEEE. Trimming took 1 base from V and 4 from J, leaving 8 bases between them. In nucleotides, the CDR3 is TGTGCCAGCAGCTTGAGGGCAGCCTATGGCTACACCTTC. Translation gives CASSLRAAYGYTF. Variable domain in full (rest from reference TRBV5-6 and TRBJ1-2): DAGVTQSPTHLIKTRGQQVTLRCSPKSGHDTVSWYQQALGQGPQFIFQYYEEEERQRGNFPDRFSGHQFPNYSSELNVNALLLGDSALYLCASSLRAAYGYTFGSGTRLTVV.

The V call is TRBV7-3, the J call TRBJ2-1; a possible D gene is TRBD1 (6 bases). Trimming pared 3 bases from V and 3 bases from J, leaving 15 bases between. Germline-derived CDR1 and CDR2 are SGHTA and FQGTGA. The CDR3 covers 16 residues. The CDR3 here is CASSFHGTGNYNEQFF. CDR3 nucleotides: TGTGCCAGCAGCTTCCATGGAACAGGGAACTACAATGAGCAGTTCTTC.

This sequence joins TRBV9 and TRBJ2-7; D is possibly TRBD1 (5 bases). This CDR3 has 14 amino acids. V was cut by 4 bases and J by 2 bases, with 13 bases left in between. Germline V gives CDR1 SGDLS, CDR2 YYNGEE. This CDR3 is CASSPTGSAYEQYF. The CDR3 DNA reads as TGTGCCAGCAGCCCCACAGGTTCCGCCTACGAGCAGTACTTC.

This rearrangement joins TRBV9 to TRBJ1-2, with unresolved D. The CDR3 loop spans 15 amino acids. Germline CDR1 and CDR2: SGDLS and YYNGEE. The V and J ends lost 3 bases and 5 bases respectively, with 17 bases between them. CDR3: CASSAEGTSKYGYTF. The DNA of the CDR3 is TGTGCCAGCAGCGCCGAGGGCACATCGAAGTATGGCTACACCTTC. The full variable domain, its missing parts supplied by reference TRBV9 and TRBJ1-2, is DSGVTQTPKHLITATGQRVTLRCSPRSGDLSVYWYQQSLDQGLQFLIQYYNGEERAKGNILERFSAQQFPDLHSELNLSSLELGDSALYFCASSAEGTSKYGYTFGSGTRLTVV.

The chain recombines TRBV6-1 with TRBJ1-1; perhaps TRBD1 as D (5 bases). The germline V gene encodes CDR1 MNHNS and CDR2 SASEGT. This CDR3 has 13 amino acids. V was cut by 11 bases and J by 4 bases, with 17 bases left in between. The CDR3 protein is CAGRRGEGTEAFF. The CDR3 nucleotides are TGTGCCGGCCGTCGGGGGGAGGGCACTGAAGCTTTCTTT.